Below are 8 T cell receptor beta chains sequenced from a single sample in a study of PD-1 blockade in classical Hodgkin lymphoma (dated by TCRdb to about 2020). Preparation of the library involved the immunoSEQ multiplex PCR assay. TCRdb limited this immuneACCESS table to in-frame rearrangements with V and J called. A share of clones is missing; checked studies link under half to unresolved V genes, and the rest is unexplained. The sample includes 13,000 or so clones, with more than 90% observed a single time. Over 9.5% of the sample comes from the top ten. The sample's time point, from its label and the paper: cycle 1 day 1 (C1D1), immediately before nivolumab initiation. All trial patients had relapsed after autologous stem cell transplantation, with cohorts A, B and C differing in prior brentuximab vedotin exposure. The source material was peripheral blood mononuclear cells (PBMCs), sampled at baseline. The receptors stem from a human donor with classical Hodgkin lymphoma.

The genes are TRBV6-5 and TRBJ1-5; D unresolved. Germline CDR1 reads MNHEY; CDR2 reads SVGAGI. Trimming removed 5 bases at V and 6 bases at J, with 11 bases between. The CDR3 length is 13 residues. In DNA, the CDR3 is TGTGCCAGCAGTGAAAGTGGTTTTCAGCCCCAGCATTTT. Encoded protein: CASSESGFQPQHF.

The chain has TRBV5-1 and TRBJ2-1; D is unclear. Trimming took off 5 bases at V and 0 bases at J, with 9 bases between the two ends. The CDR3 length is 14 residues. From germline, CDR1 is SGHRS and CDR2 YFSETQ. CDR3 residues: CASRLLPSYNEQFF. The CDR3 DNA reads TGCGCCAGCAGGTTGCTACCCTCCTACAATGAGCAGTTCTTC.

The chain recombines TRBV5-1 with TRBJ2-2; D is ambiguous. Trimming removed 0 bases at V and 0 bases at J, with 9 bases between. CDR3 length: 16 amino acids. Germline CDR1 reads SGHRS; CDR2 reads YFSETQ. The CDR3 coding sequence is TGCGCCAGCAGCTTGGTGGGGATGACGAACACCGGGGAGCTGTTTTTT. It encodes CASSLVGMTNTGELFF.

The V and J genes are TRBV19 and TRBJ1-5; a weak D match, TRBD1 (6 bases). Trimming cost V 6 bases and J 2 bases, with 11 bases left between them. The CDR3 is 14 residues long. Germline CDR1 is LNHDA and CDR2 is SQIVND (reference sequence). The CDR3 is CASSPGVGNQPQHF. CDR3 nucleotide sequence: TGTGCCAGTAGCCCAGGGGTTGGCAATCAGCCCCAGCATTTT.

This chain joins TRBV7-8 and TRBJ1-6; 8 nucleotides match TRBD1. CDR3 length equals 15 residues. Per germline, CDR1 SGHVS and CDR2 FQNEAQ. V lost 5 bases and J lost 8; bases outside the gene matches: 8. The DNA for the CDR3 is TGTGCCAGCAGCCCTGGGGACAGGACCTATTCACCCCTCCACTTT. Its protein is CASSPGDRTYSPLHF.

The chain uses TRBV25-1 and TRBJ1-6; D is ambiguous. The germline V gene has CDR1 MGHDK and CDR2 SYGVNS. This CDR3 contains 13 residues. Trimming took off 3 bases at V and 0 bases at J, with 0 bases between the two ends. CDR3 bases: TGTGCCAGCAGTGACTCCTATAATTCACCCCTCCACTTT. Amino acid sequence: CASSDSYNSPLHF. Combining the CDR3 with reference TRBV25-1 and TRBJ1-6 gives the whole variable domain EADIYQTPRYLVIGTGKKITLECSQTMGHDKMYWYQQDPGMELHLIHYSYGVNSTEKGDLSSESTVSRIRTEHFPLTLESARPSHTSQYLCASSDSYNSPLHFGNGTRLTVT.

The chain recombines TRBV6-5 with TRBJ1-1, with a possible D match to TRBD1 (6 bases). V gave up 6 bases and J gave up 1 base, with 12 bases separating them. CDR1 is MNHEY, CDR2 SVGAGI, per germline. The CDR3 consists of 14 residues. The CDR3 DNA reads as TGTGCCAGCAGCCTGACGGGGGCGAACACTGAAGCTTTCTTT. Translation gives CASSLTGANTEAFF.

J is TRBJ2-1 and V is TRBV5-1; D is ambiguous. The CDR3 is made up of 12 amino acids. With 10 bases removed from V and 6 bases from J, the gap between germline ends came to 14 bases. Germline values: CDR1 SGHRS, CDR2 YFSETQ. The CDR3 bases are TGCGCCGTCAGGACGAAAAGCAATGAGCAGTTCTTC. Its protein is CAVRTKSNEQFF.